These T cell receptor beta chains were read from a single sample in a study of blood T cell repertoires in COVID-19. Assay: immunoSEQ multiplex PCR; the TCRdb copy retains only in-frame clones and omits some. The table includes 190,000 or so clones, about 87% detected once. Sequencing was performed on peripheral blood. Source of these receptors: a woman younger than 35 who had recovered from COVID-19. Each CDR3 is given with its conserved first and last residue. The order of the fields is D gene, V gene, J gene, clone size, CDR3 protein, CDR3 DNA. A D gene is named only where the DNA matches it firmly. Clone size is stated in some rows and not others, as once, few, many or a class when expanded.

d_call: NA; v_call: TRBV12-3/TRBV12-4; j_call: TRBJ2-1; clone_size: NA; cdr3_aa: CASSLGAGEQFF; cdr3_nt: TGTGCCAGCAGTTTAGGAGCCGGGGAGCAGTTCTTC
d_call: TRBD1; v_call: TRBV9; j_call: TRBJ2-5; clone_size: NA; cdr3_aa: CASSVGQGLETQYF; cdr3_nt: TGTGCCAGCAGCGTAGGACAGGGGTTAGAGACCCAGTACTTC
d_call: NA; v_call: TRBV27; j_call: TRBJ2-6; clone_size: once; cdr3_aa: CASGILGLTNSGANVLTF; cdr3_nt: TGTGCCAGCGGAATCCTGGGACTCACGAACTCTGGGGCCAACGTCCTGACTTTC
d_call: TRBD1; v_call: TRBV27; j_call: TRBJ2-2; clone_size: NA; cdr3_aa: CASTAGGPNTGELFF; cdr3_nt: TGTGCCTCCACGGCAGGGGGACCGAACACCGGGGAGCTGTTTTTT
d_call: NA; v_call: TRBV5-6; j_call: TRBJ1-1; clone_size: few; cdr3_aa: CASSPAGADEAFF; cdr3_nt: TGTGCCAGCAGCCCGGCGGGGGCGGATGAAGCTTTCTTT
d_call: TRBD2; v_call: TRBV2; j_call: TRBJ2-3; clone_size: NA; cdr3_aa: CAIPLLAEPDTQYF; cdr3_nt: TGTGCCATCCCCTTACTAGCGGAGCCCGATACGCAGTATTTT
d_call: TRBD1; v_call: TRBV18; j_call: TRBJ1-1; clone_size: once; cdr3_aa: CASSPQGVDTEAFF; cdr3_nt: TGTGCCAGCTCACCTCAGGGGGTGGACACTGAAGCTTTCTTT
d_call: TRBD1; v_call: TRBV5-1; j_call: TRBJ2-1; clone_size: NA; cdr3_aa: CASRLGGSGNEQFF; cdr3_nt: TGCGCCAGCCGGCTAGGGGGCTCCGGCAATGAGCAGTTCTTC
d_call: TRBD1; v_call: TRBV6-2/TRBV6-3; j_call: TRBJ1-6; clone_size: NA; cdr3_aa: CASSRGTGSSYNSPLHF; cdr3_nt: TGTGCCAGCAGTCGCGGGACAGGGAGCTCCTATAATTCACCCCTCCACTTT
d_call: NA; v_call: TRBV9; j_call: TRBJ1-3; clone_size: NA; cdr3_aa: CASSGAQRGNTIYF; cdr3_nt: TGTGCCAGCAGCGGGGCCCAGAGAGGAAACACCATATATTTT
d_call: NA; v_call: TRBV4-1; j_call: TRBJ2-7; clone_size: NA; cdr3_aa: CASSQEGTSYEQYF; cdr3_nt: TGCGCCAGCAGCCAAGAGGGGACTTCCTACGAGCAGTACTTC
d_call: NA; v_call: TRBV6-5; j_call: TRBJ1-1; clone_size: NA; cdr3_aa: CASSLDSLNTEAFF; cdr3_nt: TGTGCCAGCAGCTTGGACAGTTTGAACACTGAAGCTTTCTTT
d_call: NA; v_call: TRBV11-1; j_call: TRBJ1-1; clone_size: NA; cdr3_aa: CASSSQVLNTEAFF; cdr3_nt: TGTGCCAGCAGCTCACAGGTCCTGAACACTGAAGCTTTCTTT
d_call: TRBD1; v_call: TRBV18; j_call: TRBJ1-5; clone_size: NA; cdr3_aa: CASSKETGWDQPQHF; cdr3_nt: TGTGCCAGCTCAAAAGAGACAGGGTGGGATCAGCCCCAGCATTTT
d_call: TRBD1; v_call: TRBV4-1; j_call: TRBJ2-7; clone_size: NA; cdr3_aa: CASSHGTAAYEQYF; cdr3_nt: TGCGCCAGCAGCCACGGGACAGCCGCCTACGAGCAGTACTTC
d_call: NA; v_call: TRBV25-1; j_call: TRBJ1-5; clone_size: NA; cdr3_aa: CASSGPSGGGASQPQHF; cdr3_nt: TGTGCCAGCAGTGGACCGTCCGGAGGGGGGGCAAGTCAGCCCCAGCATTTT
d_call: TRBD2; v_call: TRBV7-2; j_call: TRBJ2-5; clone_size: NA; cdr3_aa: CASSPGTSGETQYF; cdr3_nt: TGTGCCAGCAGCCCCGGGACTAGCGGGGAGACCCAGTACTTC
d_call: NA; v_call: TRBV3-1/TRBV3-2; j_call: TRBJ1-2; clone_size: NA; cdr3_aa: CASSQDTQRRRENYGYTF; cdr3_nt: TGTGCCAGCAGCCAAGATACCCAGAGGAGGAGGGAGAACTATGGCTACACCTTC
d_call: NA; v_call: TRBV30; j_call: TRBJ1-6; clone_size: NA; cdr3_aa: CAWSVQGMGPYNSPLHF; cdr3_nt: TGTGCCTGGAGTGTACAAGGGATGGGGCCCTATAATTCACCCCTCCACTTT
d_call: TRBD2; v_call: TRBV3-1/TRBV3-2; j_call: TRBJ2-1; clone_size: NA; cdr3_aa: CASSQTSGDNEQFF; cdr3_nt: TGTGCCAGCAGCCAAACTAGCGGGGACAATGAGCAGTTCTTC
d_call: NA; v_call: TRBV19; j_call: TRBJ2-3; clone_size: many; cdr3_aa: CASSPRGFYTDTQYF; cdr3_nt: TGTGCCAGTAGTCCCCGGGGGTTTTACACAGATACGCAGTATTTT
d_call: TRBD2; v_call: TRBV5-1; j_call: TRBJ2-2; clone_size: NA; cdr3_aa: CASSLLIAGVTGELFF; cdr3_nt: TGCGCCAGCAGCTTGTTAATAGCGGGAGTTACCGGGGAGCTGTTTTTT
d_call: NA; v_call: TRBV25-1; j_call: TRBJ2-3; clone_size: NA; cdr3_aa: CASSETGLVTDTQYF; cdr3_nt: TGTGCCAGCAGCGAAACGGGACTCGTCACAGATACGCAGTATTTT
d_call: NA; v_call: TRBV5-8; j_call: TRBJ1-2; clone_size: NA; cdr3_aa: CASSRAGQYGYTF; cdr3_nt: TGTGCCAGCAGCCGAGCAGGGCAATATGGCTACACCTTC
d_call: NA; v_call: TRBV4-1; j_call: TRBJ1-2; clone_size: NA; cdr3_aa: CASSLTENYGYTF; cdr3_nt: TGCGCCAGCAGCCTTACAGAGAACTATGGCTACACCTTC
d_call: NA; v_call: TRBV3-1/TRBV3-2; j_call: TRBJ2-5; clone_size: NA; cdr3_aa: CASSLRVETQYF; cdr3_nt: TGTGCCAGCAGCCTCAGGGTAGAGACCCAGTACTTC
d_call: NA; v_call: TRBV2; j_call: TRBJ1-1; clone_size: NA; cdr3_aa: CASSELQGRNTEAFF; cdr3_nt: TGTGCCAGCAGTGAACTGCAGGGGCGGAACACTGAAGCTTTCTTT
d_call: NA; v_call: TRBV7-8; j_call: TRBJ1-1; clone_size: NA; cdr3_aa: CASSLDLSSGKAFF; cdr3_nt: TGTGCCAGCAGCTTAGATTTATCCAGCGGAAAGGCTTTCTTT
d_call: NA; v_call: TRBV7-2; j_call: TRBJ1-2; clone_size: NA; cdr3_aa: CASSPAKHNYGYTF; cdr3_nt: TGTGCCAGCAGCCCTGCCAAACATAACTATGGCTACACCTTC
d_call: TRBD1; v_call: TRBV7-9; j_call: TRBJ2-5; clone_size: NA; cdr3_aa: CASSPDRFQETQYF; cdr3_nt: TGTGCCAGCAGTCCGGACAGGTTTCAAGAGACCCAGTACTTC
d_call: TRBD1; v_call: TRBV9; j_call: TRBJ2-2; clone_size: few; cdr3_aa: CASSVGRGQDTGELFF; cdr3_nt: TGTGCCAGCAGCGTAGGCAGGGGGCAGGACACCGGGGAGCTGTTTTTT
d_call: NA; v_call: TRBV18; j_call: TRBJ2-1; clone_size: NA; cdr3_aa: CASSPVTSRDEQFF; cdr3_nt: TGTGCCAGCTCACCGGTGACGTCGAGGGATGAGCAGTTCTTC
d_call: NA; v_call: TRBV9; j_call: TRBJ1-6; clone_size: NA; cdr3_aa: CASSGSRTARNSPLHF; cdr3_nt: TGTGCCAGCAGCGGGTCCCGGACAGCCCGGAATTCACCCCTCCACTTT
d_call: TRBD2; v_call: TRBV5-6; j_call: TRBJ2-3; clone_size: NA; cdr3_aa: CASSRGLASDTQYF; cdr3_nt: TGTGCCAGCAGCCGCGGACTAGCAAGTGATACGCAGTATTTT
d_call: NA; v_call: TRBV19; j_call: TRBJ1-2; clone_size: NA; cdr3_aa: CASSPTGGVVGYTF; cdr3_nt: TGTGCCAGTAGCCCTACGGGGGGTGTCGTCGGCTACACCTTC
d_call: TRBD2; v_call: TRBV7-7; j_call: TRBJ2-1; clone_size: NA; cdr3_aa: CASSHGLAGANNEQFF; cdr3_nt: TGTGCTAGCAGCCACGGACTAGCGGGAGCCAACAATGAGCAGTTCTTC
d_call: TRBD2; v_call: TRBV6-5; j_call: TRBJ2-7; clone_size: NA; cdr3_aa: CASNRGGTYEQYF; cdr3_nt: TGTGCCAGCAACCGGGGGGGGACCTACGAGCAGTACTTC
d_call: TRBD1; v_call: TRBV13; j_call: TRBJ1-4; clone_size: NA; cdr3_aa: CASSLKTGGDEKLFF; cdr3_nt: TGTGCCAGCAGCCTGAAGACAGGGGGGGACGAAAAACTGTTTTTT
d_call: NA; v_call: TRBV27; j_call: TRBJ2-1; clone_size: NA; cdr3_aa: CASAQVLDEQFF; cdr3_nt: TGTGCCAGTGCCCAGGTTCTCGATGAGCAGTTCTTC
d_call: NA; v_call: TRBV18; j_call: TRBJ2-1; clone_size: NA; cdr3_aa: CASSIQGLREQFF; cdr3_nt: TGTGCCAGCTCAATCCAGGGGCTTCGGGAGCAGTTCTTC
d_call: TRBD2; v_call: TRBV9; j_call: TRBJ2-5; clone_size: NA; cdr3_aa: CASSVGTSGGQQETQYF; cdr3_nt: TGTGCCAGCAGCGTAGGGACTAGCGGGGGACAACAAGAGACCCAGTACTTC
d_call: TRBD1; v_call: TRBV27; j_call: TRBJ1-2; clone_size: NA; cdr3_aa: CASRTGTGYGYTF; cdr3_nt: TGTGCCAGCAGAACCGGGACAGGGTATGGCTACACCTTC
d_call: TRBD1; v_call: TRBV6-5; j_call: TRBJ2-5; clone_size: NA; cdr3_aa: CASSRTGFRETQYF; cdr3_nt: TGTGCCAGCAGTCGGACAGGGTTTCGAGAGACCCAGTACTTC
d_call: TRBD1; v_call: TRBV9; j_call: TRBJ2-7; clone_size: NA; cdr3_aa: CASSVSGTEIYEQYF; cdr3_nt: TGTGCCAGCAGCGTATCCGGGACAGAAATTTACGAGCAGTACTTC
d_call: NA; v_call: TRBV13; j_call: TRBJ1-1; clone_size: NA; cdr3_aa: CASSLDGAGLTEAFF; cdr3_nt: TGTGCCAGCAGCTTAGATGGGGCAGGGCTTACTGAAGCTTTCTTT
d_call: NA; v_call: TRBV3-1/TRBV3-2; j_call: TRBJ1-5; clone_size: NA; cdr3_aa: CASSQVRGIQPQHF; cdr3_nt: TGTGCCAGCAGCCAAGTCAGGGGTATTCAGCCCCAGCATTTT
d_call: TRBD1; v_call: TRBV7-8; j_call: TRBJ1-2; clone_size: NA; cdr3_aa: CASSLRTGGGYTF; cdr3_nt: TGTGCCAGCAGCCTCCGGACAGGCGGAGGCTACACCTTC
d_call: NA; v_call: TRBV7-9; j_call: TRBJ1-2; clone_size: NA; cdr3_aa: CASSLNAGWSYGYTF; cdr3_nt: TGTGCCAGCAGCTTAAACGCGGGATGGAGCTATGGCTACACCTTC
d_call: TRBD1; v_call: TRBV6-1; j_call: TRBJ1-2; clone_size: NA; cdr3_aa: CASSVQTQGAGGYTF; cdr3_nt: TGTGCCAGCAGTGTCCAAACTCAGGGGGCGGGAGGCTACACCTTC
d_call: NA; v_call: TRBV6-2/TRBV6-3; j_call: TRBJ1-1; clone_size: NA; cdr3_aa: CASSHLGGAEAFF; cdr3_nt: TGTGCCAGCAGTCACCTCGGGGGAGCTGAAGCTTTCTTT
d_call: NA; v_call: TRBV19; j_call: TRBJ2-3; clone_size: NA; cdr3_aa: CASQGSWDTQYF; cdr3_nt: TGTGCCAGTCAAGGGAGTTGGGATACGCAGTATTTT
d_call: TRBD1; v_call: TRBV4-1; j_call: TRBJ2-2; clone_size: NA; cdr3_aa: CASSQTWTGTGELFF; cdr3_nt: TGCGCCAGCAGCCAGACCTGGACAGGCACCGGGGAGCTGTTTTTT
d_call: TRBD1; v_call: TRBV2; j_call: TRBJ2-4; clone_size: NA; cdr3_aa: CASCLGTVTPIQYF; cdr3_nt: TGTGCCAGCTGTCTTGGGACAGTGACCCCCATTCAGTACTTC
d_call: TRBD2; v_call: TRBV28; j_call: TRBJ2-3; clone_size: NA; cdr3_aa: CASGHTSGSPSTDTQYF; cdr3_nt: TGTGCCAGCGGCCACACAAGCGGGAGCCCTAGCACAGATACGCAGTATTTT
d_call: TRBD1; v_call: TRBV7-2; j_call: TRBJ1-4; clone_size: few; cdr3_aa: CASSYRGSNEKLFF; cdr3_nt: TGTGCCAGCAGCTACAGGGGCTCTAATGAAAAACTGTTTTTT
d_call: NA; v_call: TRBV10-3; j_call: TRBJ1-1; clone_size: NA; cdr3_aa: CAIKGDMNTEAFF; cdr3_nt: TGTGCCATCAAAGGGGACATGAACACTGAAGCTTTCTTT
d_call: NA; v_call: TRBV7-2; j_call: TRBJ2-2; clone_size: NA; cdr3_aa: CASSSQGTGELFF; cdr3_nt: TGTGCCAGCAGCTCGCAGGGTACCGGGGAGCTGTTTTTT
d_call: NA; v_call: TRBV4-3; j_call: TRBJ2-7; clone_size: NA; cdr3_aa: CASSQDGGTGSYEQYF; cdr3_nt: TGCGCCAGCAGCCAAGATGGGGGAACAGGGAGTTACGAGCAGTACTTC
d_call: NA; v_call: TRBV19; j_call: TRBJ1-1; clone_size: once; cdr3_aa: CASSHRTALNTEAFF; cdr3_nt: TGTGCCAGTAGTCACCGGACAGCTCTGAACACTGAAGCTTTCTTT
d_call: TRBD2; v_call: TRBV7-2; j_call: TRBJ2-5; clone_size: once; cdr3_aa: CASSLRAGEETQYF; cdr3_nt: TGTGCCAGCAGCTTAAGGGCGGGGGAAGAGACCCAGTACTTC